One TCR beta chain is described in this entry. Its antigen is not identified. This entry comes from a study of CXCR3-negative and CXCR3-positive naive CD8 T cells. On the study more broadly: Sequencing gave about 150 million TRB reads overall, about 1.5 +/- 0.3 million per library.

Germline loops: CDR1 SGHRS, CDR2 YFSETQ. The CDR3 is made up of 16 amino acids. Researchers prepared the TRB cDNA libraries using 5' RACE with UMI labels. TCRdb reprocessed the 5' RACE reads, keeping one entry per CDR3 protein, no DNA. This repertoire includes about 150,000 distinct CDR3 sequences. General study results and limits: TRB CDR3s of CXCR3-positive naive cells were more hydrophobic than those of CXCR3-negative naive cells.

The sequencing input was naive CXCR3+ CD8+ T cells from blood. As to subset: CD45RO-CCR7+CD27+CD95- naive CD8+ T cells expressing CXCR3 (TNR3+). This receptor was identified in a human donor in good health. Some clones in this sample may be carry-over from other donors' samples. The chain combines TRBV5-1 with TRBJ2-1; as DNA is missing, the TRBD1 call by TCRdb cannot be tested. CDR3 residues: CASSLGTGPIYNEQFF.